This T cell receptor beta chain was captured in a study of T-cell reconstitution after alpha-beta-depleted transplantation in children. This clonotype showed up many times. The germline gene is not matched at one end of the junction; a read error may be the cause. The CDR3 has 14 amino acids. The V gene's germline CDR1 is SGHRS and CDR2 YFSETQ. Unique molecular identifiers were incorporated into the prepared TCRbeta library. TCRdb passed the PCR reads through MiXCR, listing each CDR3 protein once. Altogether over 550,000 distinct CDR3 sequences are present, 8% to 11% being singletons, with the ten largest covering about 4%.

The V and J genes are TRBV5-1 and TRBJ2-1, with 8 positions matching TRBD1. This TCR was sampled from a human donor who donated a stem cell graft to a child with acute myeloid leukemia. Material: PBMCs from the stem cell graft donor, obtained from the stem cell graft. CDR3 coding DNA: TGTGCCAGCAGCCCCGGGACAGGCCGCAATGAGCAGTTCTTC. Its translation is CASSPGTGRNEQFF.